This TCR beta chain comes out of a study of blood T cells in healthy people across ages. A sample-barcoded 5' primer and a J-beta primer mix were used in a second PCR of about 7 to 11 cycles. Individual samples furnished no less than 3 million CDR3-containing paired-end reads apiece. TCRdb processed the 5' RACE reads anew with MiXCR; each CDR3 protein has one entry. The profile shows some 930,000 distinct CDR3 sequences, 25% to 35% of them singletons. These data were also filed under a second study, of T cells of mothers and their children. That source notes: Donation was provided by three healthy Caucasian mothers along with their six children. In each mother, TCR beta CDR3 reads exceeded 10 million; in each child, they numbered some 2.8 million.

The origin of this receptor is a woman aged 40 to 49 in good health. Sequences were obtained from blood.

The CDR3 DNA reads as TGTGCCAGCAGACGACAGGACAGTTATAATTCACCCCTCCACTTT. This encodes CASRRQDSYNSPLHF. The chain recombines TRBV7-6 with TRBJ1-6, with D perhaps matching TRBD1 (6 bases). V was cut by 6 bases and J by 4 bases, with 13 bases left in between. Germline V CDR1 and CDR2: SGHVS, FNYEAQ. The CDR3 spans 15 residues.